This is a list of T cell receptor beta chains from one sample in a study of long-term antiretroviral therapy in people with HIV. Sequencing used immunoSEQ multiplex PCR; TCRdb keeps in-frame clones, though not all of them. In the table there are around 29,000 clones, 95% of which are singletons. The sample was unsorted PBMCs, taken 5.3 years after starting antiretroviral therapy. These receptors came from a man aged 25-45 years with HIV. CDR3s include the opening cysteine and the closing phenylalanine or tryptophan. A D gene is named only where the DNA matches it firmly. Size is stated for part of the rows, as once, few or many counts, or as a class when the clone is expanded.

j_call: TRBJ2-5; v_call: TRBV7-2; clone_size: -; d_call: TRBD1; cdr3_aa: CASSLVGTGVETQYF; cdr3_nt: TGTGCCAGCAGCTTAGTTGGGACAGGGGTTGAGACCCAGTACTTC
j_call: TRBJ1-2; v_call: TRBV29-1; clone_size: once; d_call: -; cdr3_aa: CSEDGSYTF; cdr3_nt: TGCAGCGAGGACGGCAGCTACACCTTC
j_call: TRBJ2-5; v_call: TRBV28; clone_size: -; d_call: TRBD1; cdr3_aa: CASSPNPGQGFQETQYF; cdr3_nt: TGTGCCAGCAGTCCAAACCCGGGACAGGGATTTCAGGAGACCCAGTACTTC
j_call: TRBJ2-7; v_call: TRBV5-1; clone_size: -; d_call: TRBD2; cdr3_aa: CASSGGLAGSAYEQYF; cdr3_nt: TGCGCCAGCAGCGGGGGACTAGCGGGAAGCGCCTACGAGCAGTACTTC
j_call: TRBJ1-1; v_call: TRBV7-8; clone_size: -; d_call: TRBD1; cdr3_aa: CASSSPPGTGLNTEAFF; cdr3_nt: TGTGCCAGCAGCTCGCCCCCCGGGACAGGGCTGAACACTGAAGCTTTCTTT
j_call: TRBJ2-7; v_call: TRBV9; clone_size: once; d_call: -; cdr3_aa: CASSVGIGRGYEQYF; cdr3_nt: TGTGCCAGCAGCGTAGGGATAGGCCGAGGCTACGAGCAGTACTTC
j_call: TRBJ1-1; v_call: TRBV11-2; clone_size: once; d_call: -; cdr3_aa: CASRKGGRNTEAFF; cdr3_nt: TGTGCCAGCAGAAAGGGGGGGCGGAACACTGAAGCTTTCTTT
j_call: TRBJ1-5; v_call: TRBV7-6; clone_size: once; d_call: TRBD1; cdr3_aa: CASSCGDRGLGGIQPQHF; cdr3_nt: TGTGCCAGCAGCTGTGGGGACAGGGGGCTCGGAGGGATTCAGCCCCAGCATTTT
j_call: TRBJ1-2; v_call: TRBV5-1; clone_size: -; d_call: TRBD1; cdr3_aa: CASSEDRDGYTF; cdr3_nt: TGCGCCAGCAGCGAGGACAGGGATGGCTACACCTTC
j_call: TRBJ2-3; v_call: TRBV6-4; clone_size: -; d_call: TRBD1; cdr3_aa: CASRTGGGSTDTQYF; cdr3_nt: TGTGCCAGCAGGACAGGGGGCGGATCGACAGATACGCAGTATTTT
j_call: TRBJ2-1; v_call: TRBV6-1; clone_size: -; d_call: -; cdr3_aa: CASSEGPSDYNEQFF; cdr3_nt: TGTGCCAGCAGTGAGGGACCATCCGACTACAATGAGCAGTTCTTC
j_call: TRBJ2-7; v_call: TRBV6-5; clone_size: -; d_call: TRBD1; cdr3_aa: CASRNQGANPYEQYF; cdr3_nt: TGTGCCAGCAGGAACCAGGGGGCGAACCCCTACGAGCAGTATTTC
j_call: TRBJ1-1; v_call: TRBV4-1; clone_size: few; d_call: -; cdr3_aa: CASSQLGTEHFF; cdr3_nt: TGCGCCAGCAGCCAACTAGGAACAGAACACTTCTTT
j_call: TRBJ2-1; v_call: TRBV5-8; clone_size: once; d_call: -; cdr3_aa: CASRWGRGPRTDEQFF; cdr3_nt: TGTGCCAGCAGATGGGGTCGGGGGCCTCGAACGGATGAGCAGTTCTTC
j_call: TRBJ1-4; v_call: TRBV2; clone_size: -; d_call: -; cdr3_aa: CASSEAGDNEKLFF; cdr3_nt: TGTGCCAGCAGTGAAGCAGGTGACAATGAAAAACTGTTTTTT
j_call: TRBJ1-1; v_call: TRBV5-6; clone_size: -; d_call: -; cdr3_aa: CASSLGTARNTEAFF; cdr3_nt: TGTGCCAGCAGCTTAGGGACGGCGAGGAACACTGAAGCTTTCTTT
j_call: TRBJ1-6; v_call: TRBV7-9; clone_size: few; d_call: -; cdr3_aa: CASSATGYNSPLHF; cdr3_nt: TGTGCCAGCAGCGCGACAGGCTATAATTCACCCCTCCACTTT
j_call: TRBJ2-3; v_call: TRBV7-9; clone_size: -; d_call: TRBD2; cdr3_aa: CASSLVSGRFTQYF; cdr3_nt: TGTGCCAGCAGCTTAGTTAGCGGGAGATTTACGCAGTATTTT
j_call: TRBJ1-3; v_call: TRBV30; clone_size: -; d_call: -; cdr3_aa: CAWTTGNRNTIYF; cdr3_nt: TGTGCCTGGACAACAGGGAACAGAAACACCATATATTTT
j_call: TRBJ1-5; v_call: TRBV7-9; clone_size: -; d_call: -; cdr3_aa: CASSLGNQPQHF; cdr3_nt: TGTGCCAGCAGCCTAGGCAATCAGCCCCAGCATTTT
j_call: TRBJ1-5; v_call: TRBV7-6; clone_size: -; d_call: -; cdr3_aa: CASSLGLGNQPQHF; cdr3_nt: TGTGCCAGCAGCTTAGGACTGGGAAATCAGCCCCAGCATTTT
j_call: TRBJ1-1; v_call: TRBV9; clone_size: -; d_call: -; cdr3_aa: CASSEGPLNTEAFF; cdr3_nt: TGTGCCAGCAGCGAAGGCCCCCTGAACACTGAAGCTTTCTTT
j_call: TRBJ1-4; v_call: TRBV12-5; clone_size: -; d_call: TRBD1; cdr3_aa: CAGRQGGEKLFF; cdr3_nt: TGTGCTGGTCGGCAGGGGGGAGAAAAACTGTTTTTT
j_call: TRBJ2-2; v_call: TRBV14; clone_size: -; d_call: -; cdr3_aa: CASSQEHWNTGELFF; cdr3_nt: TGTGCCAGCAGCCAAGAACACTGGAACACCGGGGAGCTGTTTTTT
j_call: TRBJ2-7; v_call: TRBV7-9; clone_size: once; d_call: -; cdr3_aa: CASSSLPGSSLRGSYEQYF; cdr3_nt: TGTGCCAGCAGCTCCTTACCCGGGTCTTCTCTCCGGGGGTCCTACGAGCAGTACTTC
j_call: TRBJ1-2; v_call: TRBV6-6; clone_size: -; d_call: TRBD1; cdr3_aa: CASSYGQGNYGYTF; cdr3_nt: TGTGCCAGCAGTTACGGACAGGGCAACTATGGCTACACCTTC
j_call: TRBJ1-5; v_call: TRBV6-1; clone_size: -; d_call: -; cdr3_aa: CASSEALRQPQHF; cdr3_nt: TGTGCCAGCAGTGAAGCGCTTCGACAGCCCCAGCATTTT
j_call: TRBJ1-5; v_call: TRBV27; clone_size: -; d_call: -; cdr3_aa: CASSFTSNQPQHF; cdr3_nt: TGTGCCAGCAGTTTTACATCTAATCAGCCCCAGCATTTT
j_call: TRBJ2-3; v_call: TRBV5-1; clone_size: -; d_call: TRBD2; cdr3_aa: CASSLSTTSGRAPDTQYF; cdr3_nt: TGCGCCAGCAGCTTGTCTACGACTAGCGGGAGGGCTCCAGATACGCAGTATTTT
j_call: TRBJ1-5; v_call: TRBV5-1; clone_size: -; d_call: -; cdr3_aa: CASSPTGFVNQPQHF; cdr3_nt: TGCGCCAGCAGCCCAACAGGGTTCGTCAATCAGCCCCAGCATTTT
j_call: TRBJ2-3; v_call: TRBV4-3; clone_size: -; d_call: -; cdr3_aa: CASSQEISGAGADTQYF; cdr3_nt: TGCGCCAGCAGCCAAGAAATCTCAGGGGCTGGTGCAGATACGCAGTATTTT
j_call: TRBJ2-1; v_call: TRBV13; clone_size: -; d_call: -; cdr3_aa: CASSSNPEQFF; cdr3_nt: TGTGCCAGCAGCTCCAATCCCGAGCAGTTCTTC